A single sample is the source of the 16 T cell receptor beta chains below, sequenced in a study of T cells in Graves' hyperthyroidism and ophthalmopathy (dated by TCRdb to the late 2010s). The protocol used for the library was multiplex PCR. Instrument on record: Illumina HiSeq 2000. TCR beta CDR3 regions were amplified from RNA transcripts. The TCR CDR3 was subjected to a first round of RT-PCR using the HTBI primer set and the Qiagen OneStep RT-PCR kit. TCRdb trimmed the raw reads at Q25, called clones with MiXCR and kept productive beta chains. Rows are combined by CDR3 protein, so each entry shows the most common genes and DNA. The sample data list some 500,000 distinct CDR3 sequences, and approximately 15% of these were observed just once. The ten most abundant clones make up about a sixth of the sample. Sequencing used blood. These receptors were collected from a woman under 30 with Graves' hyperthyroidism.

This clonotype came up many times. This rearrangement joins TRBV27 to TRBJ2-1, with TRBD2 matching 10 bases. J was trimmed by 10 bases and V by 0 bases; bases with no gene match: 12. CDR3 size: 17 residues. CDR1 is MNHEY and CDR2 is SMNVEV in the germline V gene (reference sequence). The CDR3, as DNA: TGTGCCAGCAGTTTATCGATTTCGAGCGGGAGGGGTATAGAGCAGTTCTTC. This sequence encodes CASSLSISSGRGIEQFF.

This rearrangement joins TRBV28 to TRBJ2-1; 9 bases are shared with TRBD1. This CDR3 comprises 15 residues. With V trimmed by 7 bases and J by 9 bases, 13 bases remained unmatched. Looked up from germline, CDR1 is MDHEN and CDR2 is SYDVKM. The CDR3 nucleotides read TGTGCCAGCAACTCCCCGGGACAGGGATATGGTGAGCAGTTCTTC. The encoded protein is CASNSPGQGYGEQFF. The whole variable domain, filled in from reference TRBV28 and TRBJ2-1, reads DVKVTQSSRYLVKRTGEKVFLECVQDMDHENMFWYRQDPGLGLRLIYFSYDVKMKEKGDIPEGYSVSREKKERFSLILESASTNQTSMYLCASNSPGQGYGEQFFGPGTRLTVL.

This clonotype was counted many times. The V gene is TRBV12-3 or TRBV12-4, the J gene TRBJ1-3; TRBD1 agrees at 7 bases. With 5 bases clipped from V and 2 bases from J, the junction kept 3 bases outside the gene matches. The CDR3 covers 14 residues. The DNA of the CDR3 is TGTGCCAGCAGTCCAGGGGGAACTGGAAACACCATATATTTT. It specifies CASSPGGTGNTIYF.

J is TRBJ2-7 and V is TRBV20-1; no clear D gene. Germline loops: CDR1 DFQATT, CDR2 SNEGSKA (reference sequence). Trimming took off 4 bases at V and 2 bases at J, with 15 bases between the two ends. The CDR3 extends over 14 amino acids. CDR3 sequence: CSAKSGRSAYEQYV. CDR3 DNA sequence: TGCAGTGCTAAATCTGGGCGCAGCGCCTACGAGCAGTACGTC.

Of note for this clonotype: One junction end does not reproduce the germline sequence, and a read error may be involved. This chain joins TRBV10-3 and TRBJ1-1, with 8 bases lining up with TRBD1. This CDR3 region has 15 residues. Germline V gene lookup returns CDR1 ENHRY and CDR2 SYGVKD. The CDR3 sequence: CASSGLDRGNTEAFF. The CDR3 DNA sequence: TGTGCCAGCAGTGGGCTTGACAGGGGAAACACTGAAGCTTTCTTT.

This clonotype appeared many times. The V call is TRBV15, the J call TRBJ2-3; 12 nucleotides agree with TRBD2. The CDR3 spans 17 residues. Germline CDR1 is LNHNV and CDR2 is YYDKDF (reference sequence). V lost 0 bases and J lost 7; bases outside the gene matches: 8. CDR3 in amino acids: CATSRDRLAGGTYTQYF. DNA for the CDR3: TGTGCCACCAGCAGAGATAGGCTAGCGGGAGGGACCTATACGCAGTATTTT.

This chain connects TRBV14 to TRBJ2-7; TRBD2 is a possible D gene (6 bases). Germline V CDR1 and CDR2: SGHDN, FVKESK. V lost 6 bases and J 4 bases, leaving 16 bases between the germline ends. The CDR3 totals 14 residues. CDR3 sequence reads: CASRSPVGSYEQYV. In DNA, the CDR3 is TGTGCCAGCAGGTCCCCCGTCGGGAGTTACGAGCAGTACGTC.

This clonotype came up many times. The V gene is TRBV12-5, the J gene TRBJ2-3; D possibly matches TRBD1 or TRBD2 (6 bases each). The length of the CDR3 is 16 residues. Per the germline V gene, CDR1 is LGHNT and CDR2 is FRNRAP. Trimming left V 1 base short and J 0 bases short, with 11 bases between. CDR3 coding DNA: TGTGCTAGTGGTTTGGGGGGGGCGGGAAGCACAGATACGCAGTATTTT. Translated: CASGLGGAGSTDTQYF. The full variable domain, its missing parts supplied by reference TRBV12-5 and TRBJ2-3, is DARVTQTPRHKVTEMGQEVTMRCQPILGHNTVFWYRQTMMQGLELLAYFRNRAPLDDSGMPKDRFSAEMPDATLATLKIQPSEPRDSAVYFCASGLGGAGSTDTQYFGPGTRLTVL.

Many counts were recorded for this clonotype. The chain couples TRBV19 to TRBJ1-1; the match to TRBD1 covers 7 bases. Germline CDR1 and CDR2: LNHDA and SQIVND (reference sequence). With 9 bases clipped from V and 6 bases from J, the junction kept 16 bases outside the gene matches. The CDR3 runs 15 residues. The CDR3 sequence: CASRRIRQGEPEAFF. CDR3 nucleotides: TGTGCCAGCCGCCGAATTCGACAGGGAGAGCCTGAAGCTTTCTTT.

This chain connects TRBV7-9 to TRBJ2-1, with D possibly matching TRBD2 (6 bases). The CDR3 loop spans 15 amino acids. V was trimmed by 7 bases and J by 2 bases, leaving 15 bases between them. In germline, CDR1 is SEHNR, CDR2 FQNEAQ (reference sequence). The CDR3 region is CASTTGEDTYNEQFF. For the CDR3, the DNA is TGTGCCAGCACCACCGGGGAGGACACCTACAATGAGCAGTTCTTC.

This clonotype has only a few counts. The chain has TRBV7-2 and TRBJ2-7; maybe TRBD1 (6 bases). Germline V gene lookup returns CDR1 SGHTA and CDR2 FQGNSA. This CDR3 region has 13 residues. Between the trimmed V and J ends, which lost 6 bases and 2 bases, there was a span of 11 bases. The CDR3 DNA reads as TGTGCCAGCAGATTAACAGGGACCTACGAGCAGTACGTC. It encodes CASRLTGTYEQYV.

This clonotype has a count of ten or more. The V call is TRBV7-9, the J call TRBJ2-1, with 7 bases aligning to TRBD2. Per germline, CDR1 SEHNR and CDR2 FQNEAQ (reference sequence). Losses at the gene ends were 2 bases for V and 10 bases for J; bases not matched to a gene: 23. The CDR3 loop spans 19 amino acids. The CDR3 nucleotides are TGTGCCAGCAGCTTATTCCCTTTTTCGCGGGAGCCAAAAAGGTTGGAGCAGTTCTTC. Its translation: CASSLFPFSREPKRLEQFF.

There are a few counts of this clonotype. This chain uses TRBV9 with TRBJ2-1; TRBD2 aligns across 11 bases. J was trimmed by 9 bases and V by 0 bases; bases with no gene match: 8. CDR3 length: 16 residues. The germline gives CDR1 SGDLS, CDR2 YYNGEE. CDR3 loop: CASSVATSGRTGEQFF. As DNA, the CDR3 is TGTGCCAGCAGCGTAGCCACTAGCGGGAGAACGGGTGAGCAGTTCTTC.

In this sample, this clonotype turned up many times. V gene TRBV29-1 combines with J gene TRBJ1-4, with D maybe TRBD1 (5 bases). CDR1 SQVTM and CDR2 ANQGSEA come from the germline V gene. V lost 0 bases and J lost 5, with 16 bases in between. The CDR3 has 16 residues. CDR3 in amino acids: CSVEEYRSGRNEKLFF. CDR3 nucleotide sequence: TGCAGCGTTGAAGAATATAGGTCGGGACGGAATGAAAAACTGTTTTTT. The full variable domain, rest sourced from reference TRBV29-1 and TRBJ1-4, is SAVISQKPSRDICQRGTSLTIQCQVDSQVTMMFWYRQQPGQSLTLIATANQGSEATYESGFVIDKFPISRPNLTFSTLTVSNMSPEDSSIYLCSVEEYRSGRNEKLFFGSGTQLSVL.

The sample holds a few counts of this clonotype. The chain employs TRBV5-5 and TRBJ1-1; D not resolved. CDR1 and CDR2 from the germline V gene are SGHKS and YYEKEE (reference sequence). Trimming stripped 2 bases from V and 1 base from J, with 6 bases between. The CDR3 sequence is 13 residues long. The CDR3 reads CASSFKRNTEAFF. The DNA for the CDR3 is TGTGCCAGCAGCTTCAAGAGGAACACTGAAGCTTTCTTT. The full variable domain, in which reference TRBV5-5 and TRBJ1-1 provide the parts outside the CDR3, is DAGVTQSPTHLIKTRGQQVTLRCSPISGHKSVSWYQQVLGQGPQFIFQYYEKEERGRGNFPDRFSARQFPNYSSELNVNALLLGDSALYLCASSFKRNTEAFFGQGTRLTVV.

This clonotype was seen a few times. CDR3: CASSLRGRTDTQYF. The CDR3 DNA sequence: TGTGCCAGCAGCTTGCGGGGCCGCACAGATACGCAGTATTTT. This sequence joins TRBV9 and TRBJ2-3, with D possibly TRBD2 on 6 matching bases. CDR3 length: 14 residues. The germline V gene encodes CDR1 SGDLS and CDR2 YYNGEE. V dropped 4 bases and J dropped 1 base, with 10 bases sitting between them.